The subject of this entry is one TCR beta chain. V dropped 7 bases and J dropped 7; count of bases not matched to a gene: 10. This CDR3 has 15 amino acids. The V gene's germline CDR1 is SGHTA and CDR2 FQGNSA. A single record per CDR3 protein comes from TCRdb applying MiXCR to the RT-PCR reads. Among 650,000 to 800,000 distinct CDR3 sequences listed, 12% to 15% were seen once. The source is a female donor in good health, serving as a healthy control. Material: memory CD4+ T cells from blood. J is TRBJ1-6 and V is TRBV7-2; the match to TRBD1 covers 7 bases. In DNA form, the CDR3 reads TGTGCCAGCAAATTCTCCGGGACAGAGAATTCACCCCTCCACTTT. This gives the protein CASKFSGTENSPLHF.